This is a list of T cell receptor beta chains from one sample in a study of shared clonotypes between healthy human individuals. Here immunoSEQ multiplex PCR was the method, and the copy in TCRdb shows in-frame clones only, minus some. The data show about 2.1 million clones, about 92% seen once. Material: naive CD8+ T cells from PBMCs. These receptors were taken from a man younger than 30 in good health. Some clones in this sample may be carry-over from other donors' samples. CDR3s leave out the opening cysteine and the closing phenylalanine or tryptophan.

TRBV27	15	TRBJ1-4	ASSFYPPTGINEKLF
TRBV29-1	12	TRBJ1-3	SVEDRSAGNTIY
TRBV9	11	TRBJ2-7	ASSVAGAYEQY
TRBV4-3	14	TRBJ2-7	ASSPQLEGGGYEQY
TRBV9	15	TRBJ2-2	ASSVSSSFANTGELF
TRBV15	12	TRBJ2-7	ATSRDMADYEQY
TRBV5-6	12	TRBJ1-1	ASREMTGVTEAF
TRBV5-1	12	TRBJ2-1	ASTERVPYNEQF
TRBV13	17	TRBJ2-1	ASSSEREGLFSSYNEQF
TRBV19	13	TRBJ2-1	ASSIASGGYNEQF
TRBV27	12	TRBJ2-1	ASSLLAGPNEQF
TRBV7-2	15	TRBJ2-5	ASSSTTAGGLRETQY
TRBV29-1	12	TRBJ2-1	SVEETDRLDEQF
TRBV11-2	11	TRBJ2-7	ASSLIVGGEQY
TRBV7-3	15	TRBJ1-1	ASSPQLLGGLVTEAF
TRBV19	13	TRBJ2-2	ASGLREHNTGELF
TRBV29-1	12	TRBJ1-6	SARAAPIGSPLH
TRBV2	14	TRBJ2-3	ASSSGGTTSTDTQY
TRBV29-1	11	TRBJ2-2	SVVYQNTGELF
TRBV9	12	TRBJ2-1	ASSESSGYNEQF
TRBV19	11	TRBJ1-1	ASSIERTYEAF
TRBV7-3	13	TRBJ2-1	ASSYTGLGYNEQF
TRBV9	13	TRBJ2-7	ASSVGVAGGYEQY
TRBV7-9	14	TRBJ2-4	ASSLGQGIAKNIQY
TRBV10-3	11	TRBJ2-7	AISEPGSYEQY
TRBV4-1	14	TRBJ2-7	ASSQATGTGLLEQY
TRBV7-3	12	TRBJ2-7	ASSPVGGSREQY
TRBV7-3	14	TRBJ2-5	ASSSPGTSLEETQY
TRBV28	12	TRBJ2-3	ASSWAVSTDTQY
TRBV7-9	14	TRBJ2-3	ASSPPAGRDTDTQY
TRBV7-8	11	TRBJ2-5	ASSSGGTSAQY
TRBV9	12	TRBJ2-1	ASSPRQVYNEQF
TRBV4-1	15	TRBJ2-1	ASSQDRGGLAGDEQF
TRBV6-5	10	TRBJ2-2	ASSSGTQELF
TRBV11-2	13	TRBJ2-1	ASSGGHGAVDEQF
TRBV28	17	TRBJ2-6	ASSFSGTGGRSGANVLT
TRBV5-6	12	TRBJ1-5	ASSLYANNQPQH
TRBV10-1	15	TRBJ2-1	ASSESKGASRYNEQF
TRBV5-6	14	TRBJ2-3	ASSFGGASLTDTQY
TRBV30	12	TRBJ2-7	AWSAPTGSYEQY
TRBV19	13	TRBJ2-1	ASSSGSNAYNEQF
TRBV10-3	15	TRBJ1-2	AISEEGQRVTDSGYT
TRBV19	13	TRBJ2-7	ASSPPDYPLHEQY
TRBV6-5	14	TRBJ2-2	ASSYLGGAGTGELF
TRBV7-8	13	TRBJ2-1	ASSLSGPSYNEQF
TRBV28	10	TRBJ2-7	ASTGGPYEQY
TRBV19	11	TRBJ2-7	ASNSRGAVEQY